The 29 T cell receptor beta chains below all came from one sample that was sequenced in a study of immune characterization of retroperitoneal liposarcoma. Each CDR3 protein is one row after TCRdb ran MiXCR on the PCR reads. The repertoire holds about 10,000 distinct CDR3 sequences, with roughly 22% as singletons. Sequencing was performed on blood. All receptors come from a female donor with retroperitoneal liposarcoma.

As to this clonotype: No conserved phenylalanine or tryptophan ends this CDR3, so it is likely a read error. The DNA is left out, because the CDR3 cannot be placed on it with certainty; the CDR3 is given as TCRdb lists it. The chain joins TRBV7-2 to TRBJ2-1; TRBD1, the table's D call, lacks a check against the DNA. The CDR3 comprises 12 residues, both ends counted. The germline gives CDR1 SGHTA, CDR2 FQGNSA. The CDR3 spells CASSLGGGQARP.

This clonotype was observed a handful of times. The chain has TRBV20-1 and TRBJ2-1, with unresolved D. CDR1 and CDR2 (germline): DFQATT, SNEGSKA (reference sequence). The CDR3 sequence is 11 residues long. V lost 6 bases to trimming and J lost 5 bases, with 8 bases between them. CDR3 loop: CSAVDNNEQFF. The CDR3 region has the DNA TGCAGTGCCGTCGACAACAATGAGCAGTTCTTC.

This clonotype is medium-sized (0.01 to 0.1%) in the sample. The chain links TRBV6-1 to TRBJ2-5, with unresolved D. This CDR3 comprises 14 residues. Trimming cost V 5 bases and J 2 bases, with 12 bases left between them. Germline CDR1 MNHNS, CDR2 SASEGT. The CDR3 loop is CASSLPQAQETQYF. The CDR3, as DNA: TGTGCCAGCAGTCTCCCTCAGGCGCAAGAGACCCAGTACTTC.

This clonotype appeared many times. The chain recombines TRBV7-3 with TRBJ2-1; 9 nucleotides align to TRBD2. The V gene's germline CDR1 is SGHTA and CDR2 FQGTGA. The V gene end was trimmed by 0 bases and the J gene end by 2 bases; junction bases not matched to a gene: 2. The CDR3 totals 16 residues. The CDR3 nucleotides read TGTGCCAGCAGCTTAACTGCGGGAGGGCCCTACAATGAGCAGTTCTTC. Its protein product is CASSLTAGGPYNEQFF.

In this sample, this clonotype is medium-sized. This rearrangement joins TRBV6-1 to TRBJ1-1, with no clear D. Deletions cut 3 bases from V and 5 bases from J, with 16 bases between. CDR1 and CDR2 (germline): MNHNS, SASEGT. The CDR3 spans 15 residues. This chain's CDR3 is CASSDWRWNPTEAFF. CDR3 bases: TGTGCCAGCAGTGACTGGAGGTGGAACCCTACTGAAGCTTTCTTT.

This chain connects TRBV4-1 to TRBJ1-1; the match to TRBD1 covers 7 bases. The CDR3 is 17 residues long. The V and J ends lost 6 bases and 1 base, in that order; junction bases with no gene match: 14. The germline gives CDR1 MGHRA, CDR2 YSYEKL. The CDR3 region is CASSRSRDRSANTEAFF. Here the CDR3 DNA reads TGCGCCAGCAGTCGGTCCCGGGACAGAAGCGCGAACACTGAAGCTTTCTTT.

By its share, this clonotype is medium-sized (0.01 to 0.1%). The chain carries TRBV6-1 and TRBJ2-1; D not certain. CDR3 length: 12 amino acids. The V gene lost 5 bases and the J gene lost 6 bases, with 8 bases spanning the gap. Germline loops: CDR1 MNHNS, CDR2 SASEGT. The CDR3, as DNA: TGTGCCAGCAGTCTCGTGGGCAATGAGCAGTTCTTC. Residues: CASSLVGNEQFF.

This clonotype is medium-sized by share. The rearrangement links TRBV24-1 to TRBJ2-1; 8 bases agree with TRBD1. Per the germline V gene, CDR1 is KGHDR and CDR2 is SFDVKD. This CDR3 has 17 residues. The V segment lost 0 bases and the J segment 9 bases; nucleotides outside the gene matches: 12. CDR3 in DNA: TGTGCCACCAGTGATTTGGGAGGCCAGGGGGCGTCGGGTGAGCAGTTCTTC. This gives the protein CATSDLGGQGASGEQFF.

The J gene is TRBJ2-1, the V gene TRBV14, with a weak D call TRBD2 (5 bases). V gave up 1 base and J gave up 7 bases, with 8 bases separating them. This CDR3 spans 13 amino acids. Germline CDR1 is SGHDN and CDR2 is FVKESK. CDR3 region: CASSQADLNEQFF. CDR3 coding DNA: TGTGCCAGCAGCCAAGCGGACTTGAATGAGCAGTTCTTC. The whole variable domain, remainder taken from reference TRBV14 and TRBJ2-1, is EAGVTQFPSHSVIEKGQTVTLRCDPISGHDNLYWYRRVMGKEIKFLLHFVKESKQDESGMPNNRFLAERTGGTYSTLKVQPAELEDSGVYFCASSQADLNEQFFGPGTRLTVL.

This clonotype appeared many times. The CDR3 nucleotides read TGTGCCAGCAGGGGGACTCATAACCCTTCGGGCGAGCAGTACTTC. It specifies CASRGTHNPSGEQYF. J is TRBJ2-7 and V is TRBV12-3 or TRBV12-4, with a tentative D call TRBD2 (6 bases). CDR3 length equals 15 residues. V was clipped by 6 bases and J by 6 bases, with 21 bases between them.

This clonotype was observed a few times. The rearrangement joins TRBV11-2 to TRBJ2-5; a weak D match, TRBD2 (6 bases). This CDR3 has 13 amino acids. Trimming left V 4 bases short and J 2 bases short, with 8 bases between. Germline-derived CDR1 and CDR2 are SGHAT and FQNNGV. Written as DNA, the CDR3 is TGTGCCAGCAGCTCGGGAGTACAAGAGACCCAGTACTTC. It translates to CASSSGVQETQYF.

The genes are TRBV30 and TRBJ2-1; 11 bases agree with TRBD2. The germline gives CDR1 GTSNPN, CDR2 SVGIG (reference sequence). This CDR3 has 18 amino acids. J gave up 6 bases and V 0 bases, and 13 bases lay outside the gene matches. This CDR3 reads CAWSVPTIAGGPTNEQFF. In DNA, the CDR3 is TGTGCCTGGAGTGTGCCAACGATAGCGGGAGGGCCGACCAATGAGCAGTTCTTC.

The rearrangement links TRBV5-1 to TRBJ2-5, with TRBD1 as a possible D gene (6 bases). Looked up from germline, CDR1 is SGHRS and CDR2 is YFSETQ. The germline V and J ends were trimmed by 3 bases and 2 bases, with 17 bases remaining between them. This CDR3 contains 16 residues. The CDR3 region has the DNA TGCGCCAGCAGCTCGATAATGGGGACAAATCAAGAGACCCAGTACTTC. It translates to CASSSIMGTNQETQYF.

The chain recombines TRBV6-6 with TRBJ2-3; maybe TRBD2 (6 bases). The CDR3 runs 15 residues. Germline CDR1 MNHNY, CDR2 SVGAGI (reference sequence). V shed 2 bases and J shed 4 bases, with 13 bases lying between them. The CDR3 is CASSYGTPGADTQYF. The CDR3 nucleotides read TGTGCCAGCAGTTACGGGACTCCGGGGGCAGATACGCAGTATTTT.

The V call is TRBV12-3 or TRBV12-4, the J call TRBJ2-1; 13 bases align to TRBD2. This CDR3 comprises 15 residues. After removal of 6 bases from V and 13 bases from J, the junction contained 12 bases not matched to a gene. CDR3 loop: CASRVGLAGQETQFF. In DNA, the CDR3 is TGTGCCAGCAGAGTGGGACTAGCGGGACAAGAGACCCAGTTCTTC.

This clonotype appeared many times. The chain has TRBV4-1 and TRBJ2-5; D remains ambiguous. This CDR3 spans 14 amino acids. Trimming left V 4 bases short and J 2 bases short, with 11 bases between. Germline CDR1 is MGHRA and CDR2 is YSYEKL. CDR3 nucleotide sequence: TGCGCCAGCAGCCCGGCCGGATCACAAGAGACCCAGTACTTC. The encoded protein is CASSPAGSQETQYF.

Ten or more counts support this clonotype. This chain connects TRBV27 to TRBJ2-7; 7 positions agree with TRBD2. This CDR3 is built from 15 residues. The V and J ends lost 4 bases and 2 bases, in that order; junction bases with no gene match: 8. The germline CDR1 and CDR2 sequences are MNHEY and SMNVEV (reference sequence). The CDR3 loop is CASSSWEGPPYEQYF. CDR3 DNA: TGTGCCAGCAGTTCCTGGGAGGGGCCCCCCTACGAGCAGTACTTC.

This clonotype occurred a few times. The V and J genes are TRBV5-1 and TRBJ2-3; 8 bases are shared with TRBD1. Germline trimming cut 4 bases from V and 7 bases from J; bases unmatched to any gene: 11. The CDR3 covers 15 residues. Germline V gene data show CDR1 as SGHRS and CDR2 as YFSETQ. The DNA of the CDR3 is TGCGCCAGCAGCGCGCGGACAGGGTATATGAATACGCAGTATTTT. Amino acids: CASSARTGYMNTQYF.

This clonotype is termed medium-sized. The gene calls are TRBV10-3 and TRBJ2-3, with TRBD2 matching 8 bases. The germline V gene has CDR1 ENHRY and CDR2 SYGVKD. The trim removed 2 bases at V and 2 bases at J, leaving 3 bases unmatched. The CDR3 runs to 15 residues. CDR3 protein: CAISERREDTDTQYF. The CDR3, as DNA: TGTGCCATCAGTGAGCGGCGGGAGGACACAGATACGCAGTATTTT.

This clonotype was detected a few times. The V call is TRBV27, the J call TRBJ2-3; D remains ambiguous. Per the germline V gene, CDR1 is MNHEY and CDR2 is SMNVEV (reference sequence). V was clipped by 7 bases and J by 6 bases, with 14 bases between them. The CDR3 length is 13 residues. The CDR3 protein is CASTNSPWDTQYF. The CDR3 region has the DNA TGTGCCAGCACTAACTCGCCCTGGGATACGCAGTATTTT.

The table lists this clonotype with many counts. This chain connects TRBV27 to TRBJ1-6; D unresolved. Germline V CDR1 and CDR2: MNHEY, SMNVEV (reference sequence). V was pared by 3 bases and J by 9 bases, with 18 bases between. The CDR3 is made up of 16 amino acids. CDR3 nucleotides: TGTGCCAGCAGTTTTAACAGCCGATTAACTGGTTCACCCCTCCACTTT. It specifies CASSFNSRLTGSPLHF.

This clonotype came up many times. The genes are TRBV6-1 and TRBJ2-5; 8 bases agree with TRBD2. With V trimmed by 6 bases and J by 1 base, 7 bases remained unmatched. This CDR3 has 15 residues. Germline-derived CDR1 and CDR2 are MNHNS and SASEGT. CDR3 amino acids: CASRDGGGPQETQYF. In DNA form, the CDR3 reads TGTGCCAGCAGGGACGGGGGGGGACCCCAAGAGACCCAGTACTTC.

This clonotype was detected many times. The CDR3 loop is CASRAGVRYGDTQYF. In nucleotides, the CDR3 is TGTGCCAGCCGAGCGGGAGTCCGCTATGGGGATACGCAGTATTTT. This chain links TRBV6-6 with TRBJ2-3; 8 bases map to TRBD2. The CDR3 extends over 15 amino acids. Trimming removed 8 bases from V and 6 bases from J; junction bases left unmatched: 13. Germline CDR1 and CDR2: MNHNY and SVGAGI (reference sequence).

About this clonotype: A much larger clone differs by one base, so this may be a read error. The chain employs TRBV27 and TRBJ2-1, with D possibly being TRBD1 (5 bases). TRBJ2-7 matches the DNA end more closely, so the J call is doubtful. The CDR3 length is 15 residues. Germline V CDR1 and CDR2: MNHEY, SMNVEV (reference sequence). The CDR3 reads CASSTGQSSYNEQYF. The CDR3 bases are TGTGCCAGCAGTACAGGTCAGAGCTCCTACAATGAGCAGTACTTC.

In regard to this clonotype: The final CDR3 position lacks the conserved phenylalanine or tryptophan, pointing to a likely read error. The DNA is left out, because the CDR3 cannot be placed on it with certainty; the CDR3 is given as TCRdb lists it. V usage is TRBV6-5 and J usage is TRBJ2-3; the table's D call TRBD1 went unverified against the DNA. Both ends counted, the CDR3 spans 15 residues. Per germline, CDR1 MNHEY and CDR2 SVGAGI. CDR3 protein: CASSTDRASPTSSTS.

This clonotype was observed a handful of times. The CDR3 spells CASSLLAGGNTQYF. The CDR3, as DNA: TGTGCCAGCAGCTTATTGGCGGGAGGAAATACGCAGTATTTT. The chain combines TRBV11-2 with TRBJ2-3; 8 nucleotides align to TRBD2. The V and J ends lost 2 bases and 7 bases, in that order; junction bases with no gene match: 5. Germline V gene sequence: CDR1 SGHAT, CDR2 FQNNGV. This CDR3 has 14 amino acids.

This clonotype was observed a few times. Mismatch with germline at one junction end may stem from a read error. In DNA, the CDR3 is TGTGCCGGCAGCCCCGGGACTAGCGGTACCTACGAGCAGTACTTC. Its protein product is CAGSPGTSGTYEQYF. V and J are TRBV11-2 and TRBJ2-5, with 11 bases aligning to TRBD2. The DNA end is more similar to TRBJ2-7, so the J call may be wrong. Germline loops: CDR1 SGHAT, CDR2 FQNNGV. The length of the CDR3 is 15 residues.

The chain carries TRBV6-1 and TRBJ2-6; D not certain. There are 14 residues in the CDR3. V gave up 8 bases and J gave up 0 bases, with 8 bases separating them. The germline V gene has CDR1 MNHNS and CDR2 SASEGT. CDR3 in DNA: TGTGCCAGCCCCGAAGTCTCTGGGGCCAACGTCCTGACTTTC. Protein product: CASPEVSGANVLTF.

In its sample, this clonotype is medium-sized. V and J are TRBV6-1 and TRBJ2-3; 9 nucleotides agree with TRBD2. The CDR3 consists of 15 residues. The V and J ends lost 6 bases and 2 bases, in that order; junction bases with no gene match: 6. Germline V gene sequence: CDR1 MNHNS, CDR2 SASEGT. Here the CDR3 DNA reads TGTGCCAGCAGAGTAGCGGGAGAAACCACAGATACGCAGTATTTT. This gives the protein CASRVAGETTDTQYF.